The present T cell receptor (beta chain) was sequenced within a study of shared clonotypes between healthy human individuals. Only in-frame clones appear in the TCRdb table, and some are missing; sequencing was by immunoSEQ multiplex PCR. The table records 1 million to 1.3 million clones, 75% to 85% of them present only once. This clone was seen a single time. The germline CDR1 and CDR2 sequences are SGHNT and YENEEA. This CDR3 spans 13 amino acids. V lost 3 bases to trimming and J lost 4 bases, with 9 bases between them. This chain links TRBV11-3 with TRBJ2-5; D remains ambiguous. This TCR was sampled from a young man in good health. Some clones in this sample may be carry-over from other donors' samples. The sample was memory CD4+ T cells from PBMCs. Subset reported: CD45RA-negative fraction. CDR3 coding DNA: TGTGCCAGCAGCTTCCGCGGTGGAGAGACCCAGTACTTC. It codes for CASSFRGGETQYF.